Shown below are 10 T cell receptor beta chains from a single sample sequenced in a study of T cells in Graves' hyperthyroidism and ophthalmopathy. Researchers took RNA transcripts and amplified the TCR beta CDR3 regions from them. During a first-round RT-PCR of the TCR CDR3, the HTBI primer set was used. TCRdb re-analysed the multiplex PCR reads in MiXCR, keeping a single row per CDR3 protein. The sample consists of roughly 150,000 distinct CDR3 sequences, about a tenth of them appearing once. Sequenced input: blood. Receptors were obtained from a woman between 18 and 30 years old with Graves' hyperthyroidism that later progressed to Graves' ophthalmopathy.

V gene TRBV5-4 combines with J gene TRBJ1-1; 7 positions agree with TRBD1. The CDR3 is 15 residues long. Trimming took 1 base from V and 2 from J; bases not matched to a gene: 5. The germline V gene encodes CDR1 SGHNT and CDR2 YYREEE (reference sequence). In DNA, the CDR3 is TGTGCCAGCAGCTTGCTATGGGACAGTAACACTGAAGCTTTCTTT. Amino acid sequence: CASSLLWDSNTEAFF.

This clonotype was observed at least ten times. V gene TRBV7-3 combines with J gene TRBJ2-1; D not resolved. CDR1 and CDR2 (germline): SGHTA, FQGTGA. V shed 4 bases and J shed 10 bases, with 17 bases lying between them. The CDR3 is made up of 14 amino acids. CDR3 amino acids: CASSSTPVIGEQFF. The CDR3 nucleotides read TGTGCCAGCAGCTCTACCCCTGTAATTGGGGAGCAGTTCTTC.

This clonotype was picked up many times. The chain employs TRBV28 and TRBJ1-3; 7 bases are shared with TRBD1. Germline CDR1 is MDHEN and CDR2 is SYDVKM. V trimming: 6 bases; J trimming: 3 bases; junction bases outside the gene matches: 5. The CDR3 has 14 amino acids. CDR3 amino acids: CASSPGGSGNTIYF. Here the CDR3 DNA reads TGTGCCAGCAGCCCAGGGGGAAGTGGAAACACCATATATTTT. The whole variable domain, filled in from reference TRBV28 and TRBJ1-3, reads DVKVTQSSRYLVKRTGEKVFLECVQDMDHENMFWYRQDPGLGLRLIYFSYDVKMKEKGDIPEGYSVSREKKERFSLILESASTNQTSMYLCASSPGGSGNTIYFGEGSWLTVV.

This clonotype was detected many times. This rearrangement joins TRBV15 to TRBJ2-2, with 10 bases lining up with TRBD1. This CDR3 is built from 18 residues. CDR1 and CDR2 from the germline V gene are LNHNV and YYDKDF (reference sequence). V was pared by 1 base and J by 3 bases, with 8 bases of the junction left unmatched. CDR3 region: CATSRGPGQGLDTGELFF. CDR3 nucleotides: TGTGCCACCAGCAGAGGACCGGGACAGGGGCTTGACACCGGGGAGCTGTTTTTT.

This clonotype occurred many times. The chain couples TRBV20-1 to TRBJ1-6; 10 bases line up with TRBD1. The germline V gene has CDR1 DFQATT and CDR2 SNEGSKA (reference sequence). V shed 7 bases, J shed 10 bases, and the junction held 16 bases outside the gene matches. The CDR3 extends over 16 amino acids. CDR3 in DNA: TGCAGTGGGTCCGACTCGACAGGGGGCGGGGGGTCACCCCTCCACTTT. Translating it yields CSGSDSTGGGGSPLHF.

There are many counts of this clonotype. The V call is TRBV27, the J call TRBJ2-3, with unresolved D. Germline-derived CDR1 and CDR2 are MNHEY and SMNVEV (reference sequence). V dropped 1 base and J dropped 0 bases, with 14 bases sitting between them. CDR3 size: 17 residues. The CDR3: CASSLFPTRASTDTQYF. CDR3 DNA sequence: TGTGCCAGCAGTTTATTTCCCACTCGAGCTAGCACAGATACGCAGTATTTT.

This clonotype was recorded many times. CDR3: CASFTGNQPQHF. The CDR3 bases are TGTGCCAGCTTCACTGGCAATCAGCCCCAGCATTTT. The genes are TRBV6-1 and TRBJ1-5, with D uncertain. The CDR3 has 12 amino acids. CDR1 and CDR2 (germline): MNHNS, SASEGT. The ends were cut back, 8 bases at V and 2 bases at J, with 7 bases in the middle.

The table lists this clonotype with many counts. The chain is built from TRBV20-1 and TRBJ1-2; 7 nucleotides agree with TRBD1. After removal of 0 bases from V and 3 bases from J, the junction contained 10 bases not matched to a gene. This CDR3 has 16 residues. Germline values: CDR1 DFQATT, CDR2 SNEGSKA (reference sequence). CDR3: CSAREYRIGTDYGYTF. CDR3 in DNA: TGCAGTGCTAGAGAGTACCGAATCGGGACAGACTATGGCTACACCTTC.

This clonotype was counted a few times. DNA of the CDR3: TGTGCCAGTAGCCCAAGACGTGGTTCACCCCTCCACTTT. Translation gives CASSPRRGSPLHF. The rearrangement joins TRBV19 to TRBJ1-6; D not certain. CDR1 and CDR2 from the germline V gene are LNHDA and SQIVND (reference sequence). The ends were cut back, 6 bases at V and 9 bases at J, with 12 bases in the middle. The CDR3 sequence is 13 residues long.

This clonotype came up a few times. This chain connects TRBV6-1 to TRBJ2-7; D is possibly TRBD1 (6 bases). There are 15 residues in the CDR3. Germline CDR1 reads MNHNS; CDR2 reads SASEGT. Trimming left V 4 bases short and J 4 bases short, with 17 bases between. The CDR3 sequence: CASSGTWDQGYEQYF. CDR3 DNA: TGTGCCAGCAGTGGCACCTGGGACCAGGGGTACGAGCAGTACTTC.